Described below is a single T cell receptor beta chain sequence and its context. The antigen remains unidentified. This sample was taken from a study of cytomegalovirus exposure and HLA in healthy donors. About the research overall: Earlier work reported roughly 120 million unique TCR beta sequences from about 190 million T cells.

The V gene lost 0 bases and the J gene lost 6 bases, with 7 bases spanning the gap. This CDR3 is built from 13 residues. Germline V gene sequence: CDR1 SGHRS, CDR2 YFSETQ. Primers: 60 Vbeta forward and 13 Jbeta reverse. The repertoire was sequenced with immunoSEQ multiplex PCR; TCRdb's copy has only in-frame clones and lacks some. The profile covers about 120,000 clones, with roughly 9.9% appearing a single time and roughly 3% taken by the ten largest. General study points: Later on, an analysis showed TCR association rates differing by HLA locus, with DRB1 the most and HLA-C the fewest. In a later analysis, a missense DCLRE1C variant was linked to TCR beta V- and J-gene trimming.

The clonotype originates from a young man in good health and CMV-seronegative. The chain has TRBV5-1 and TRBJ2-1; D remains ambiguous. Sequencing used PBMCs. The chain's CDR3 is CASSLGSGNEQFF. In nucleotides, the CDR3 is TGCGCCAGCAGCTTGGGATCGGGCAATGAGCAGTTCTTC.